The T cell receptor (beta chain) described here comes from a study of blood T cells in healthy people across ages. Trimming took 5 bases from V and 7 from J; bases not matched to a gene: 9. CDR1 SGHVS and CDR2 FNYEAQ come from the germline V gene. The CDR3 totals 15 residues. This clonotype was detected only a few times. A sample-barcoded 5' primer and a J-beta primer mix were used in a second PCR of about 6 to 11 cycles. With 12 random nucleotides, a template-switch adaptor tagged each individual cDNA molecule. TCRdb independently ran MiXCR on the 5' RACE reads; one entry per CDR3 protein. The sample lists just over 800,000 distinct CDR3 sequences; around 62% were seen once.

The chain carries TRBV7-6 and TRBJ2-2; TRBD1 matches at 8 bases. What was sequenced was blood. This receptor was identified in a man aged 25 to 40 in good health. CDR3: CASSILQGGHGELFF. CDR3 DNA: TGTGCCAGCAGCATCCTACAGGGGGGCCACGGGGAGCTGTTTTTT.